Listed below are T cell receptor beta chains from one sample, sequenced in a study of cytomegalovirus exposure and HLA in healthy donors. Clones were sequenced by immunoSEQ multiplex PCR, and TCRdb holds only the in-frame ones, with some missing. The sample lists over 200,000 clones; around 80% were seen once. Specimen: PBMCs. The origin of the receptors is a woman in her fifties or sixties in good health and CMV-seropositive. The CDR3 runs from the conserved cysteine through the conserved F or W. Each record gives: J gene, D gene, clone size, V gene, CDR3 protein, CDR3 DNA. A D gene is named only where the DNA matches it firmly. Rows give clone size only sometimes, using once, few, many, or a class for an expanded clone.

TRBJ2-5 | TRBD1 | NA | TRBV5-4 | CASSLGLGQGQETQYF | TGTGCCAGCAGCTTGGGTTTAGGACAGGGCCAAGAGACCCAGTACTTC
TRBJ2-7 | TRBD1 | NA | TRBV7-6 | CASSSTGTGASEQYF | TGTGCCAGCAGCTCTACCGGGACAGGGGCCTCCGAGCAGTACTTC
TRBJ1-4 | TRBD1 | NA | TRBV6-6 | CASSRTGGHEKLFF | TGTGCCAGCAGTCGGACAGGGGGGCATGAAAAACTGTTTTTT
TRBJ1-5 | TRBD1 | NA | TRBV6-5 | CASSAGQGGRPQHF | TGTGCCAGCAGCGCCGGACAGGGGGGCCGGCCCCAGCATTTT
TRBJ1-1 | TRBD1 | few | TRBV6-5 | CASRPGDRETFF | TGTGCCAGCAGACCAGGGGACAGGGAAACTTTCTTT
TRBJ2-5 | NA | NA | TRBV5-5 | CASSFFETQYF | TGTGCCAGCAGCTTCTTTGAGACCCAGTACTTC
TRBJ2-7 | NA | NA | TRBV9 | CASSPRGTSSSYEQYF | TGTGCCAGCAGCCCCCGAGGGACTTCGAGCTCCTACGAGCAGTACTTC
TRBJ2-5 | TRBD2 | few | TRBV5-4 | CASSLAQASGVETQYF | TGTGCCAGCAGCTTGGCCCAGGCTAGCGGGGTTGAGACCCAGTACTTC
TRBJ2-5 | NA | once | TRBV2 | CASAKGPGGETQYF | TGTGCCAGCGCAAAGGGACCCGGGGGAGAGACCCAGTACTTC
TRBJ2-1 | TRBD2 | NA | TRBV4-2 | CASSQDLASGFINEQFF | TGTGCCAGCAGCCAAGATCTGGCTAGCGGTTTTATAAATGAGCAGTTCTTC
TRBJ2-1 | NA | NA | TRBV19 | CATSNGESYNEQFF | TGTGCCACTTCAAACGGGGAATCCTACAATGAGCAGTTCTTC
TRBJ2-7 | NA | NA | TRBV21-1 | CASSPRGSASSYEQYF | TGTGCCAGCAGCCCAAGGGGGTCTGCGAGCTCCTACGAGCAGTACTTC
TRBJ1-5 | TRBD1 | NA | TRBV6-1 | CASSEARGPVNQPQHF | TGTGCCAGCAGTGAAGCCAGGGGGCCGGTCAATCAGCCCCAGCATTTT
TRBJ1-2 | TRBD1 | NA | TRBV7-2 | CASSLAGTATNYGYTF | TGTGCCAGCAGCTTAGCCGGGACAGCAACTAACTATGGCTACACCTTC
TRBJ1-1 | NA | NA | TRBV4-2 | CASSQDVNTEAFF | TGTGCCAGCAGCCAAGACGTGAACACTGAAGCTTTCTTT
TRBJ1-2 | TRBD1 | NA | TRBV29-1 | CSGDTGGDGYTF | TGCAGCGGAGACACAGGGGGGGATGGCTACACCTTC
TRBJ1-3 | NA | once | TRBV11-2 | CASSLGQGPSGNTIYF | TGTGCCAGCAGCTTAGGTCAGGGGCCCTCTGGAAACACCATATATTTT
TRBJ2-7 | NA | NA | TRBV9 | CASSVGYGGGEQYF | TGTGCCAGCAGCGTAGGGTACGGCGGCGGCGAGCAGTACTTC
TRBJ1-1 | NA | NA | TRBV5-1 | CASSPRGNTEAFF | TGCGCCAGCTCACCGCGGGGGAACACTGAAGCTTTCTTT
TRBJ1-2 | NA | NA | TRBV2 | CASKADNRGYTF | TGTGCCAGCAAGGCAGACAATCGTGGCTACACCTTC
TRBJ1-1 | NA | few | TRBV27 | CASSLGGRTEAFF | TGTGCCAGCAGTTTAGGAGGGCGCACTGAAGCTTTCTTT
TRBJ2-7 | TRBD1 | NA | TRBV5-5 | CASTTDRGVYEQYF | TGTGCCAGCACCACCGACAGGGGGGTCTACGAGCAGTACTTC
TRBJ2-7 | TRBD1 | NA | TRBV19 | CASSLRRDRSYEQYF | TGTGCCAGTAGTCTCCGACGGGACAGATCCTACGAGCAGTACTTC
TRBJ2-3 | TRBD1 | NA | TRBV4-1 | CASSQKQGATDTQYF | TGCGCCAGCAGCCAAAAACAGGGGGCTACAGATACGCAGTATTTT
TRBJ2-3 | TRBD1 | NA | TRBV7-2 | CASSLGGQGTDTQYF | TGTGCCAGCAGCTTAGGGGGACAGGGTACAGATACGCAGTATTTT
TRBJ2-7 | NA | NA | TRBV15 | CATSRAPLDEQYF | TGTGCCACCAGCAGAGCCCCCCTAGACGAGCAGTACTTC
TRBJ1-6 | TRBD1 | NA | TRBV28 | CATRQGTSPLHF | TGTGCCACCAGACAGGGAACATCACCCCTCCACTTT
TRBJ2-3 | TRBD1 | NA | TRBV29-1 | CSVEEGQGATDTQYF | TGCAGCGTTGAAGAGGGACAGGGGGCAACAGATACGCAGTATTTT
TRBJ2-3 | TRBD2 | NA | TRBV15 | CATSRALAGSTDTQYF | TGTGCCACCAGCAGAGCACTAGCGGGTAGCACAGATACGCAGTATTTT